Listed below are T cell receptor beta chains from one sample, sequenced in a study of blood T cell repertoires in COVID-19. Clones were read by immunoSEQ multiplex PCR, and TCRdb kept only the in-frame ones, dropping some. This sample has some 200,000 clones; 90% occur once, and the top ten carry 0.53%. The source material was peripheral blood. Receptors originate from a man in his fifties or sixties with acute or convalescent COVID-19. CDR3s include the opening cysteine and the closing phenylalanine or tryptophan. The D gene is left open where the match is weak. For some rows the clone size is stated as once, few or many, or as a class when expanded; others skip it.

d_gene,v_gene,abundance,j_gene,CDR3nt,CDR3aa
TRBD2,TRBV29-1,.,TRBJ2-2,TGCAGCGTTTACGGGAGGACCACCGGGGAGCTGTTTTTT,CSVYGRTTGELFF
TRBD1,TRBV4-2,.,TRBJ1-2,TGTGCCAGCAGCCCCTCAGGGGGGTGGGTGTCCTATGGCTACACCTTC,CASSPSGGWVSYGYTF
TRBD2,TRBV6-5,.,TRBJ2-5,TGTGCCAGCAGTTCCATAGCGGGGGGCCAAGAGACCCAGTACTTC,CASSSIAGGQETQYF
.,TRBV27,.,TRBJ1-5,TGTGCCAGCAGTTTATCGGCAGAGCGTAATCAGCCCCAGCATTTT,CASSLSAERNQPQHF
.,TRBV4-1,.,TRBJ2-7,TGCGCCAGCAGCCAAGATCCCAGCGGGACAACCTACGAGCAGTACTTC,CASSQDPSGTTYEQYF
.,TRBV19,.,TRBJ1-2,TGTGCCAGTAGAACATCAGGTCTGTCGTATGGCTACACCTTC,CASRTSGLSYGYTF
TRBD2,TRBV27,.,TRBJ2-5,TGTGCCAGCAGTTTGGGCGGGGGACTAGAGACCCAGTACTTC,CASSLGGGLETQYF
.,TRBV6-6,.,TRBJ2-1,TGTGCCAGCAATCCCCAGGCGAGCTCCTACAATGAGCAGTTCTTC,CASNPQASSYNEQFF
.,TRBV7-2,.,TRBJ2-1,TGTGCCAGCAGCCAACCGGCTAGTTTTGGCAATGAGCAGTTCTTC,CASSQPASFGNEQFF
TRBD1,TRBV5-4,.,TRBJ2-5,TGTGCCAGCAGCAACAACAGGGGCCAAGAGACCCAGTACTTC,CASSNNRGQETQYF
.,TRBV7-6,.,TRBJ1-6,TGTGCCAGCAGCCTGGGGATGGACTCCAGGTCACCCCTCCACTTT,CASSLGMDSRSPLHF
TRBD2,TRBV5-4,.,TRBJ2-1,TGTGCCAGCAGTTTCCTAGGGAGGGCATATGAGCAGTTCTTC,CASSFLGRAYEQFF
TRBD2,TRBV11-1,.,TRBJ2-5,TGTGCCAGCAGCAGCTGGGGGGGGAACCAAGAGACCCAGTACTTC,CASSSWGGNQETQYF
.,TRBV29-1,.,TRBJ1-1,TGCAGCGTTGTGTTACAGAACACTGAAGCTTTCTTT,CSVVLQNTEAFF
TRBD2,TRBV28,.,TRBJ2-1,TGTGCCAGCAGGCTAGCGGGATTCTCCTACAATGAGCAGTTCTTC,CASRLAGFSYNEQFF
TRBD1,TRBV7-3,once,TRBJ2-1,TGTGCCAGCAGCTCAAATACTGGGACAGGGTCGGATGTGCAGTTCTTC,CASSSNTGTGSDVQFF
.,TRBV2,few,TRBJ2-7,TGTGCCAGCAGCGAGACTGGTAACGAGCAGTACTTC,CASSETGNEQYF
.,TRBV20-1,.,TRBJ2-5,TGCAGTGCTAGTATCAGGGAGACCCAGTACTTC,CSASIRETQYF
.,TRBV6-1,.,TRBJ1-4,TGTGCCAGCAGTGAAAAGTGGGGCCGCTCGAGGGAAAAACTGTTTTTT,CASSEKWGRSREKLFF
TRBD1,TRBV30,.,TRBJ1-1,TGTGCCTGCTGGGACAGGGTGACTGAAGCTTTCTTT,CACWDRVTEAFF
.,TRBV29-1,.,TRBJ1-4,TGCAGCGCCCTGACAGCCTTCTCGGAAAAACTGTTTTTT,CSALTAFSEKLFF
.,TRBV11-2,.,TRBJ2-7,TGTGCCAGCAGCAGCAGGGGTTACGAGCAGTACTTC,CASSSRGYEQYF
.,TRBV2,once,TRBJ1-6,TGTGCCAGCAGTGGGTGGGCCAATTCACCCCTCCACTTT,CASSGWANSPLHF
.,TRBV24-1,.,TRBJ1-5,TGTGCCACCAGTGATTATGAGGAGCCCCAGCATTTT,CATSDYEEPQHF
TRBD2,TRBV10-3,.,TRBJ2-5,TGTGCCATCAGTGAGGGACTAGCGGGAGCAGAGACCCAGTACTTC,CAISEGLAGAETQYF
.,TRBV7-2,few,TRBJ1-6,TGTGCCAGCAGCAACCGACAGGCTCAAAATTCACCCCTCCACTTT,CASSNRQAQNSPLHF
TRBD1,TRBV10-3,.,TRBJ2-6,TGTGCCATCAGTGAGGCGAGAAAAGGGACAGGAGATCTTTGGGCCAACGTCCTGACTTTC,CAISEARKGTGDLWANVLTF
TRBD2,TRBV28,.,TRBJ2-1,TGTGCCAGCAGTTTAGCGGGAGTAAGCCATGAGCAGTTCTTC,CASSLAGVSHEQFF
.,TRBV3-1/TRBV3-2,.,TRBJ2-1,TGTGCCAGCAGCCGAGACACTAGCTCCTACAATGAGCAGTTCTTC,CASSRDTSSYNEQFF
.,TRBV24-1,.,TRBJ2-2,TGTGCCACCAGTGATTTGCCAGGACAGAGGACCGGGGAGCTGTTTTTT,CATSDLPGQRTGELFF
.,TRBV18,few,TRBJ1-2,TGTGCCAGCTCACCACCTGGCAGAGGATCTAGTTATGGCTACACCTTC,CASSPPGRGSSYGYTF
TRBD1,TRBV5-1,.,TRBJ1-1,TGCGCCAGCAGCTTCCGGGACAGTTACCTGCCCACTGAAGCTTTCTTT,CASSFRDSYLPTEAFF
TRBD1,TRBV4-3,.,TRBJ1-2,TGCGCCAGCAGCCAGGCAACAGGGGGCGCCTATGGCTACACCTTC,CASSQATGGAYGYTF
TRBD1,TRBV9,.,TRBJ1-1,TGTGCCAGCAGCGCTGGACAGGGGTCTCGAGCTTTCTTT,CASSAGQGSRAFF
.,TRBV5-5,.,TRBJ2-4,TGTGCCAGCAGCTTGAACAGCCTGGGTGAAAACATTCAGTACTTC,CASSLNSLGENIQYF
TRBD1,TRBV5-1,.,TRBJ2-7,TGCGCCAGCAGCCTCGGGGACAGGGAAACCTACGAGCAGTACTTC,CASSLGDRETYEQYF
TRBD1,TRBV6-5,.,TRBJ1-4,TGTGCCAGCAGGGGGACAGGGGGCGAAAAACTGTTTTTT,CASRGTGGEKLFF
.,TRBV5-5,.,TRBJ2-3,TGTGCCAGCACCACTGGCTGGGCTGCAACAGATACGCAGTATTTT,CASTTGWAATDTQYF
.,TRBV6-5,once,TRBJ2-7,TGTGCCAGCAGTTACGGTGATGGGCTTGGCGAGCAGTACTTC,CASSYGDGLGEQYF
TRBD1,TRBV28,few,TRBJ1-1,TGTGCCAGCAAGCACAACAGGGACAGGGTGAACACTGAAGCTTTCTTT,CASKHNRDRVNTEAFF
TRBD1,TRBV6-6,.,TRBJ1-4,TGTGCCAGCAGCCTAGGGACAGTGAATGAAAAACTGTTTTTT,CASSLGTVNEKLFF
TRBD2,TRBV7-6,once,TRBJ2-7,TGTGCCAGCAGCTTAGTACTAGCGGGGGGCTCCTACGAGCAGTACTTC,CASSLVLAGGSYEQYF
.,TRBV3-1/TRBV3-2,.,TRBJ2-7,TGTGCCAGCAGCCCTGGAGGCGGGACCTACTACGAGCAGTACTTC,CASSPGGGTYYEQYF
TRBD2,TRBV28,.,TRBJ2-1,TGTGCCAGCAGTTTTGGACTAGCGGGAGGGTGGAATGAGCAGTTCTTC,CASSFGLAGGWNEQFF
TRBD1,TRBV6-5,.,TRBJ2-1,TGTGCCAGCAGGCATCCCGGGACAGAGGGGTTCTTC,CASRHPGTEGFF
TRBD2,TRBV9,.,TRBJ2-2,TGTGCCAGCAGTCGGACTAGCGGGGGGTCTGGGGAGCTGTTTTTT,CASSRTSGGSGELFF
TRBD1,TRBV10-1,.,TRBJ1-5,TGCGCCAGCAGTGGGGACAGAATGGATCAGCCCCAGCATTTT,CASSGDRMDQPQHF
TRBD2,TRBV4-2,.,TRBJ2-5,TGTGCCAGCAGCCAAGAGGGGACTAGCGGGGGGGAGACCCAGTACTTC,CASSQEGTSGGETQYF
TRBD1,TRBV7-3,.,TRBJ1-1,TGTGCCAGCAGCTTAGACCAGGGGGGGAACACTGAAGCTTTCTTT,CASSLDQGGNTEAFF
.,TRBV27,.,TRBJ2-1,TGTGCCAGCAGTTCCAGGAACAGGGCTGGCAATGAGCAGTTCTTC,CASSSRNRAGNEQFF
TRBD1,TRBV28,.,TRBJ1-1,TGTGCCAGCAGGCCCGGGACAGGGAACACTGAAGCTTTCTTT,CASRPGTGNTEAFF
.,TRBV6-1,.,TRBJ1-5,TGTGCCAGCAGTGAGATAGGGGGGGGGCAGCCCCAGCATTTT,CASSEIGGGQPQHF
TRBD1,TRBV27,.,TRBJ1-5,TGTGCCAGCAGCGTGGGCAGGGGGATTCAGCCCCAGCATTTT,CASSVGRGIQPQHF
.,TRBV27,.,TRBJ2-2,TGTGCCAGCAGTCCGATAACCAGGACAGACGGGGAGCTGTTTTTT,CASSPITRTDGELFF
.,TRBV24-1,.,TRBJ2-7,TGTGCCACCTTTCCCCCTTCTTCTGGGGGGTCCGCCTACGAGCAGTACTTC,CATFPPSSGGSAYEQYF
TRBD1,TRBV10-3,.,TRBJ2-3,TGTGCCATCAGTGGGGGACAGGGTCGGGCAGATACGCAGTATTTT,CAISGGQGRADTQYF
.,TRBV11-2,.,TRBJ1-4,TGTGCCAGCAGCTTAGAGTGGGGCCATGAAAAACTGTTTTTT,CASSLEWGHEKLFF
TRBD1,TRBV27,.,TRBJ1-2,TGTGCCAGCAGTGACAACTCTAGGACAGGGTACTATGGCTACACCTTC,CASSDNSRTGYYGYTF
.,TRBV5-1,.,TRBJ2-1,TGCGCCAGCAGCACTACAGGTTTCACTTACAATGAGCAGTTCTTC,CASSTTGFTYNEQFF
.,TRBV29-1,.,TRBJ2-5,TGCAGCGTTGGAGGCCAGCAAGAGACCCAGTACTTC,CSVGGQQETQYF